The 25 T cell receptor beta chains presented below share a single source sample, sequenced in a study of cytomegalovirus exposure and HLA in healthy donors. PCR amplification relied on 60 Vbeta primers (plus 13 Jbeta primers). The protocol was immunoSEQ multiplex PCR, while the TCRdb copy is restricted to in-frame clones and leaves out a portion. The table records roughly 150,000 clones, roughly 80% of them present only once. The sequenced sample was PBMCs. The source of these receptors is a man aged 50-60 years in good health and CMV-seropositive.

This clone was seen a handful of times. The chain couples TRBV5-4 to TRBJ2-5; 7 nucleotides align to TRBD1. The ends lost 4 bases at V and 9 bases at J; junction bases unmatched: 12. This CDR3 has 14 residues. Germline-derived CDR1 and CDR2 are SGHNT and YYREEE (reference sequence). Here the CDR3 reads CASSPSTGYRAQYF. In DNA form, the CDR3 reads TGTGCCAGCAGCCCTTCGACAGGGTATAGGGCCCAGTACTTC.

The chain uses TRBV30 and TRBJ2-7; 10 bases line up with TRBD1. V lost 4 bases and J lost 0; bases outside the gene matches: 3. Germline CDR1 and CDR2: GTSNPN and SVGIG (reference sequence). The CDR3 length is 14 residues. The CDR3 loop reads CAWTRTGGSYEQYF. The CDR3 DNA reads TGTGCCTGGACCAGGACAGGGGGCTCCTACGAGCAGTACTTC.

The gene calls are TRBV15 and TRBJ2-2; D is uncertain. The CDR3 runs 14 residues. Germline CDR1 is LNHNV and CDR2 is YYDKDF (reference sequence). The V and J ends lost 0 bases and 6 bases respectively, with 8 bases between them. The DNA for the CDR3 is TGTGCCACCAGCAGAGATCCCGAGGCCGGGGAGCTGTTTTTT. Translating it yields CATSRDPEAGELFF.

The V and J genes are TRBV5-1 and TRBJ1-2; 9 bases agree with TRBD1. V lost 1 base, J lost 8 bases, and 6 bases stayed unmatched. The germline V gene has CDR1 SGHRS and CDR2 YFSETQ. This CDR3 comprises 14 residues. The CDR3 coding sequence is TGCGCCAGCAGCTTGACAGGGGGCGCCGAGGGCTACACCTTC. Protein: CASSLTGGAEGYTF.

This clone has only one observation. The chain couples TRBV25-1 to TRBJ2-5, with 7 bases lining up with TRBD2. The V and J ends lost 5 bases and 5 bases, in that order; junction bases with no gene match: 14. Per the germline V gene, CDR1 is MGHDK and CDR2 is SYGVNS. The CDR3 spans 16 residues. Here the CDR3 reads CASSPGGSWTGETQYF. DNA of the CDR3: TGTGCCAGCAGTCCCGGGGGGTCCTGGACTGGGGAGACCCAGTACTTC.

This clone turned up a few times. CDR3 bases: TGTGCCAGCAGCGTAGACGGGGGGGCGTTAGATACGCAGTATTTT. It yields the protein CASSVDGGALDTQYF. V usage is TRBV9 and J usage is TRBJ2-3; 8 positions match TRBD2. CDR3 length: 15 amino acids. V lost 0 bases and J lost 5; bases outside the gene matches: 5. In germline, CDR1 is SGDLS, CDR2 YYNGEE.

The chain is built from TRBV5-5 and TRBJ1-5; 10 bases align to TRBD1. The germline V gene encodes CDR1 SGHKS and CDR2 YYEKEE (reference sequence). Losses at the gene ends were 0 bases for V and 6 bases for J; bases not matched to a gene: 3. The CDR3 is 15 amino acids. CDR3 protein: CASSLGDRGSQPQHF. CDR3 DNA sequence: TGTGCCAGCAGCTTGGGGGACAGGGGCTCTCAGCCCCAGCATTTT.

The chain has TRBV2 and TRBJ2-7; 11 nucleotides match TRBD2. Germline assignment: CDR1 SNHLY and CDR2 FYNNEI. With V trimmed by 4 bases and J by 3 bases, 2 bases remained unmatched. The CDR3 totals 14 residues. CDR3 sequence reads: CASSGLAGIYEQYF. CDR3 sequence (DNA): TGTGCCAGCAGTGGACTAGCGGGGATCTACGAGCAGTACTTC.

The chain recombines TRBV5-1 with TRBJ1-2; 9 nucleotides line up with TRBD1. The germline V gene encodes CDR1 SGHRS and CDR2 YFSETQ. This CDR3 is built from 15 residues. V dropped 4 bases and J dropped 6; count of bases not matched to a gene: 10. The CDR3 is CASSTTPGTGNGYTF. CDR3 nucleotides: TGCGCCAGCAGCACTACCCCCGGGACAGGGAATGGCTACACCTTC. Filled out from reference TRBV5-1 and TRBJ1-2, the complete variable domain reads KAGVTQTPRYLIKTRGQQVTLSCSPISGHRSVSWYQQTPGQGLQFLFEYFSETQRNKGNFPGRFSGRQFSNSRSEMNVSTLELGDSALYLCASSTTPGTGNGYTFGSGTRLTVV.

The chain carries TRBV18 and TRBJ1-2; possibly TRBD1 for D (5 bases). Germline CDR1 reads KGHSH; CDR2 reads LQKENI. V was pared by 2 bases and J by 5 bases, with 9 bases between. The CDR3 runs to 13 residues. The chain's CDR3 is CASSPTGDYGYTF. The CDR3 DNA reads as TGTGCCAGCTCACCAACGGGGGATTATGGCTACACCTTC.

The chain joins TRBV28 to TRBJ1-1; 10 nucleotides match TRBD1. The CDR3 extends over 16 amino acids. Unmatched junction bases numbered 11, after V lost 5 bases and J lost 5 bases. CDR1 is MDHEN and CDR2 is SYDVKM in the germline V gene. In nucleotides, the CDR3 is TGTGCCAGCAGTCCCTCGGGGACAGGGGTTCGGACTGAAGCTTTCTTT. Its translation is CASSPSGTGVRTEAFF.

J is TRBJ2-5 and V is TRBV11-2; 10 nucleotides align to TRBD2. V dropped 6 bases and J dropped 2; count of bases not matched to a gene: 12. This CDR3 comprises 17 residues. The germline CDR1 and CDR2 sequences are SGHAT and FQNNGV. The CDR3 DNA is TGTGCCAGCAGATCCCTTAGCGGGGGGCGACCGCAAGAGACCCAGTACTTC. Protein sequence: CASRSLSGGRPQETQYF.

The CDR3 loop is CASKGHHYGYTF. The CDR3 DNA is TGTGCCAGCAAGGGACATCACTATGGCTACACCTTC. The V and J genes are TRBV6-5 and TRBJ1-2, with D perhaps matching TRBD1 (6 bases). Germline V gene data show CDR1 as MNHEY and CDR2 as SVGAGI. The V gene lost 7 bases and the J gene lost 3 bases, with 9 bases spanning the gap. The CDR3 is 12 amino acids.

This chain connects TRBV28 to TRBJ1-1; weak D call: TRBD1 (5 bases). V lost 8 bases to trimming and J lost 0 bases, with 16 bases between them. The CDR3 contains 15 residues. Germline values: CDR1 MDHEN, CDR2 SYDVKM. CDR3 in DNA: TGTGCCAGCCAAATCAGGGCGCTTTTGAACACTGAAGCTTTCTTT. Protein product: CASQIRALLNTEAFF.

The CDR3 coding sequence is TGTGCCAGCAGTCGAGATTGGAATGAGCAGTTCTTC. This sequence encodes CASSRDWNEQFF. The chain recombines TRBV7-8 with TRBJ2-1, with D unclear. Per the germline V gene, CDR1 is SGHVS and CDR2 is FQNEAQ. CDR3 length: 12 residues. Trimming took off 6 bases at V and 7 bases at J, with 10 bases between the two ends.

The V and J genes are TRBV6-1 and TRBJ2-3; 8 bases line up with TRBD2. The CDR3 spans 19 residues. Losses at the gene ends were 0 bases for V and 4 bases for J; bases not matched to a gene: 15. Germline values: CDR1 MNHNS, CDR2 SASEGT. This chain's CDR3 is CASSEARFPTREGADTQYF. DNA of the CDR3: TGTGCCAGCAGTGAAGCTCGGTTCCCTACTCGGGAGGGCGCAGATACGCAGTATTTT.

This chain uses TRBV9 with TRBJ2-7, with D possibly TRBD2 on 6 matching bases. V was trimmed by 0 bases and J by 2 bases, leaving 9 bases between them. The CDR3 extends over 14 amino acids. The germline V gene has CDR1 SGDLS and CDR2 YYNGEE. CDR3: CASSVEAGPYEQYF. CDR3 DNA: TGTGCCAGCAGCGTAGAGGCGGGACCCTACGAGCAGTACTTC.

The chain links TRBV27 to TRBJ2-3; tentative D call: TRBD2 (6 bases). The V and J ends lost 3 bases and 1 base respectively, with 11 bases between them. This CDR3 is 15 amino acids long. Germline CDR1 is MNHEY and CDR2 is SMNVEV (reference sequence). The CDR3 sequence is CASSLLGGGTDTQYF. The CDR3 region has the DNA TGTGCCAGCAGTTTGCTCGGGGGTGGCACAGATACGCAGTATTTT.

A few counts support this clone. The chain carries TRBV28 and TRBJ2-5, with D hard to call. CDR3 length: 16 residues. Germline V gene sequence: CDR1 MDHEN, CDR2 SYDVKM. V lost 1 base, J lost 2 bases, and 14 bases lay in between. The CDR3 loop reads CASSLYPATIQETQYF. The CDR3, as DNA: TGTGCCAGCAGTTTATATCCAGCCACTATTCAAGAGACCCAGTACTTC.

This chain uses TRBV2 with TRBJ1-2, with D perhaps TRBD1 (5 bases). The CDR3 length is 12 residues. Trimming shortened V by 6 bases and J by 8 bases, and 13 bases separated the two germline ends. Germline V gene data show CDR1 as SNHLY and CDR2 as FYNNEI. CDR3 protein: CASRDNRDGYTF. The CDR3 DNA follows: TGTGCCAGCAGGGACAATAGAGACGGCTACACCTTC.

CDR3 region: CASSRTGGIHEQYF. The CDR3 DNA is TGTGCCAGCAGCCGGACAGGGGGTATTCACGAGCAGTACTTC. This chain connects TRBV7-2 to TRBJ2-7; 10 positions match TRBD1. Per the germline V gene, CDR1 is SGHTA and CDR2 is FQGNSA. The J segment lost 5 bases and the V segment lost 5 bases, leaving 6 bases of the junction unmatched. This CDR3 comprises 14 residues.

CDR3 protein: CASSLYRDSPLHF. For the CDR3, the DNA is TGTGCCAGCAGTTTGTACAGGGATTCACCCCTCCACTTT. The chain is built from TRBV28 and TRBJ1-6; tentative D call: TRBD1 (6 bases). The V gene's germline CDR1 is MDHEN and CDR2 SYDVKM. This CDR3 has 13 residues. The ends were cut back, 3 bases at V and 8 bases at J, with 8 bases in the middle. The variable domain in full, with the rest retrieved from reference TRBV28 and TRBJ1-6, is DVKVTQSSRYLVKRTGEKVFLECVQDMDHENMFWYRQDPGLGLRLIYFSYDVKMKEKGDIPEGYSVSREKKERFSLILESASTNQTSMYLCASSLYRDSPLHFGNGTRLTVT.

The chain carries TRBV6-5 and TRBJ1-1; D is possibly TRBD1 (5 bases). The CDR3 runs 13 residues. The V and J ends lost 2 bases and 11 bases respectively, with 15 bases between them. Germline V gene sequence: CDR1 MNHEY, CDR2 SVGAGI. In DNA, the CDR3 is TGTGCCAGCAGTTACAGGGGTGCGGGGCGCGCTTTCTTT. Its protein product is CASSYRGAGRAFF.

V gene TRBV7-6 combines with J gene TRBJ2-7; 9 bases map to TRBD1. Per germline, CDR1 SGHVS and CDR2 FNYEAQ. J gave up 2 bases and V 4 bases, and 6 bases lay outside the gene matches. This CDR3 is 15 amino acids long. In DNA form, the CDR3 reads TGTGCCAGCAGCTCAATGACAGGGGGAGCCTACGAGCAGTACTTC. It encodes CASSSMTGGAYEQYF.

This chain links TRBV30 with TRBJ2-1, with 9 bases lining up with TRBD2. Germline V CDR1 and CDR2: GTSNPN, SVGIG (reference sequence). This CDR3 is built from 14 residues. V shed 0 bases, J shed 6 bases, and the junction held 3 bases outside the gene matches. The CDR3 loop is CAWSVGGRANEQFF. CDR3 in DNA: TGTGCCTGGAGTGTGGGCGGGAGGGCCAATGAGCAGTTCTTC.